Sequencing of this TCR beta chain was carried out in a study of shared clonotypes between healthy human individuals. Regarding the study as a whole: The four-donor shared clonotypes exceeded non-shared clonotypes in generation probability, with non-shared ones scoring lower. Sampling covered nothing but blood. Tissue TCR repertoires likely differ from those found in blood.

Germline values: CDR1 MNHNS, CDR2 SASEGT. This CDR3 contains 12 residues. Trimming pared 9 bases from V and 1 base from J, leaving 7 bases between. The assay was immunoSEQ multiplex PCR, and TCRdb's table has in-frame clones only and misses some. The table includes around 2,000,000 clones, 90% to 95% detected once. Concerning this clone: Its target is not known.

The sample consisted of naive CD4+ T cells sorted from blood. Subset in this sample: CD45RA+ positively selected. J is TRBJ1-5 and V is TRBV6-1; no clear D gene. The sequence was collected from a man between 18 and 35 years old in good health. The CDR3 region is CASGRSNQPQHF. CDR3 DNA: TGTGCCAGTGGACGGAGCAATCAGCCCCAGCATTTT.